This T cell receptor (beta chain) was recovered during a study of B cell selection in AIRE deficiency. Sorting defined conventional CD4 T cells as CD4+CD127+. Data came from immunoSEQ multiplex PCR; TCRdb stores just in-frame clones and leaves some out. Of 25,000 to 30,000 clones in the sample, roughly 95% were seen once. Trimming took 6 bases from V and 0 from J, leaving 3 bases between them. This CDR3 has 12 residues. Germline assignment: CDR1 LGHNA and CDR2 YSLEER. With respect to this clone: Its specificity is unknown.

The study, taken as a whole, reports: Shared Treg sequences were biased toward short CDR3s with few non-templated nucleotide insertions.

The receptor's source is a human donor in good health. Sequencing was performed on CD4+CD127+ conventional T cells sorted from PBMCs. The chain is built from TRBV4-3 and TRBJ1-3, with D unresolved. CDR3 protein: CASSLSGNTIYF. The CDR3 region has the DNA TGCGCCAGCAGTCTCTCTGGAAACACCATATATTTT.